Following are 23 T cell receptor beta chains from one sample sequenced in a study of OX40 agonist ivuxolimab in advanced cancers. Method: immunoSEQ multiplex PCR; TCRdb's copy keeps in-frame clones and lacks some. The table shows 75,000 to 95,000 clones, with just under 90% occurring only once. The sequences come from CD4+ or CD8+ T cells sorted from blood, collected in a trial of the OX40 agonist ivuxolimab. Source of these receptors: an adult with an advanced solid tumor such as melanoma, head and neck, liver or kidney cancer.

The gene calls are TRBV19 and TRBJ2-4; TRBD2 is a possible D gene (6 bases). Germline V gene data show CDR1 as LNHDA and CDR2 as SQIVND (reference sequence). CDR3 length equals 15 residues. Trimming took 3 bases from V and 4 from J, leaving 13 bases between them. The CDR3 DNA reads TGTGCCAGTAGTATTTATCGGGGGACTAAAAACATTCAGTACTTC. The encoded protein is CASSIYRGTKNIQYF.

This clone was seen just once. The chain employs TRBV21-1 and TRBJ1-1; the table assigns TRBD1, which was not confirmed against the DNA. TRBV21-1 is shown as a pseudogene. This CDR3 contains 15 residues. CDR3 DNA: TGTGCCAGCAGAAACGCTGGGGGCATGAACACTGAAGCTTTCTTT. It yields the protein CASRNAGGMNTEAFF.

The chain carries TRBV11-2 and TRBJ2-3, with D possibly called TRBD1 or TRBD2 (6 bases each). The V gene's germline CDR1 is SGHAT and CDR2 FQNNGV. The ends were cut back, 2 bases at V and 0 bases at J, with 18 bases in the middle. This CDR3 comprises 18 residues. CDR3: CASSLSPRGQHSTDTQYF. In nucleotides, the CDR3 is TGTGCCAGCAGCTTATCACCCCGGGGGCAGCATAGCACAGATACGCAGTATTTT.

This rearrangement joins TRBV28 to TRBJ2-7, with 10 bases aligning to TRBD1. Germline CDR1 and CDR2: MDHEN and SYDVKM. J gave up 5 bases and V 3 bases, and 7 bases lay outside the gene matches. CDR3 length: 15 residues. The CDR3 loop is CASSFIGTGVDEQYF. The CDR3 nucleotides read TGTGCCAGCAGTTTTATCGGGACAGGGGTAGACGAGCAGTACTTC. The full variable domain, with the rest looked up from reference TRBV28 and TRBJ2-7, is DVKVTQSSRYLVKRTGEKVFLECVQDMDHENMFWYRQDPGLGLRLIYFSYDVKMKEKGDIPEGYSVSREKKERFSLILESASTNQTSMYLCASSFIGTGVDEQYFGPGTRLTVT.

The chain joins TRBV10-3 to TRBJ1-2, with D uncertain. V lost 3 bases to trimming and J lost 5 bases, with 13 bases between them. Germline loops: CDR1 ENHRY, CDR2 SYGVKD. CDR3 size: 14 residues. CDR3: CAISDPIRDYGYTF. The DNA for the CDR3 is TGTGCCATCAGTGACCCAATTAGGGATTATGGCTACACCTTC.

The chain joins TRBV6-1 to TRBJ1-2, with D tentatively TRBD1 (5 bases). Germline V lookup: CDR1 MNHNS, CDR2 SASEGT. This CDR3 is 12 amino acids long. Between the trimmed V and J ends, which lost 5 bases and 8 bases, there was a span of 12 bases. The CDR3 DNA is TGTGCCAGCAGTCTAGACACAGGAGGCTACACCTTC. Protein product: CASSLDTGGYTF.

This chain links TRBV7-9 with TRBJ1-2, with a possible D match to TRBD1 (6 bases). V was pared by 10 bases and J by 0 bases, with 21 bases between. Germline lookup yields CDR1 SEHNR and CDR2 FQNEAQ (reference sequence). The CDR3 contains 16 residues. Here the CDR3 reads CAIRKWYRVSNYGYTF. As DNA, the CDR3 is TGTGCCATCCGAAAATGGTACAGGGTTTCTAACTATGGCTACACCTTC.

The V and J genes are TRBV11-3 and TRBJ1-2; 9 bases are shared with TRBD1. Germline V gene lookup returns CDR1 SGHNT and CDR2 YENEEA. V gave up 5 bases and J gave up 7 bases; unmatched junction bases: 8. The CDR3 length is 14 residues. The CDR3 DNA is TGTGCCAGCAGCGCGACAGGGGGTAGGACTGGCTACACCTTC. Amino acid sequence: CASSATGGRTGYTF.

V and J are TRBV11-2 and TRBJ2-7, with 7 bases lining up with TRBD2. V lost 5 bases, J lost 0 bases, and 13 bases stayed unmatched. This CDR3 contains 17 residues. From germline, CDR1 is SGHAT and CDR2 FQNNGV. The CDR3 nucleotides are TGTGCCAGCAGCCTGGGAGAACGGACTAGAAGCTCCTACGAGCAGTACTTC. Its protein product is CASSLGERTRSSYEQYF.

The J gene is TRBJ2-3, the V gene TRBV13; D might be TRBD2 (6 bases). CDR3 length: 17 residues. Germline V gene data show CDR1 as PRHDT and CDR2 as FYEKMQ (reference sequence). V lost 2 bases to trimming and J lost 2 bases, with 17 bases between them. The CDR3, as DNA: TGTGCCAGCAGCTTATACCCTGCGGGGCCACCCACAGATACGCAGTATTTT. Translation: CASSLYPAGPPTDTQYF.

The rearrangement links TRBV6-4 to TRBJ1-1, with 7 bases fitting TRBD1. This CDR3 is built from 14 residues. Unmatched junction bases numbered 4, after V lost 5 bases and J lost 1 base. Germline assignment: CDR1 MRHNA and CDR2 SNTAGT. The CDR3 loop reads CASSSGQSNTEAFF. The CDR3 nucleotides are TGTGCCAGCAGTTCGGGACAGTCGAACACTGAAGCTTTCTTT.

V and J are TRBV27 and TRBJ2-3; TRBD2 is a possible D gene (5 bases). Germline V gene lookup returns CDR1 MNHEY and CDR2 SMNVEV (reference sequence). The germline V and J ends were trimmed by 7 bases and 6 bases, with 20 bases remaining between them. This CDR3 has 15 residues. CDR3 bases: TGTGCCAGCAAAACGGGAACCACCACGGCGGATACGCAGTATTTT. This gives the protein CASKTGTTTADTQYF.

A few counts support this clone. The chain recombines TRBV11-2 with TRBJ1-2; D not certain. Per the germline V gene, CDR1 is SGHAT and CDR2 is FQNNGV. CDR3 size: 15 residues. Trimming stripped 0 bases from V and 3 bases from J, with 11 bases between. The DNA for the CDR3 is TGTGCCAGCAGCTTAGATGTAGTCGCTTACTATGGCTACACCTTC. Its protein product is CASSLDVVAYYGYTF.

The V gene is TRBV30, the J gene TRBJ1-5; D uncertain. This CDR3 has 16 amino acids. Germline CDR1 reads GTSNPN; CDR2 reads SVGIG (reference sequence). Trimming left V 2 bases short and J 11 bases short, with 25 bases between. The CDR3 nucleotides read TGTGCCTGGAGTCTAGGTTTTGGACTTGGGCCCTCATCCCAGCATTTT. This gives the protein CAWSLGFGLGPSSQHF.

The chain combines TRBV10-1 with TRBJ2-7; 11 positions match TRBD1. CDR1 WNHNN and CDR2 SYGVQD come from the germline V gene (reference sequence). J lost 5 bases, V lost 7 bases, and 7 bases had no gene match. CDR3 length: 14 residues. The CDR3 loop is CASTRPGQGDEQYF. Here the CDR3 DNA reads TGCGCCAGCACGAGACCGGGACAGGGGGACGAGCAGTACTTC.

The chain is built from TRBV11-3 and TRBJ2-1; TRBD1 agrees at 8 bases. CDR3 length: 15 residues. J gave up 2 bases and V 5 bases, and 5 bases lay outside the gene matches. Germline CDR1 reads SGHNT; CDR2 reads YENEEA. CDR3 sequence: CASSPDRATYNEQFF. As DNA, the CDR3 is TGTGCCAGCAGCCCGGACAGGGCCACCTACAATGAGCAGTTCTTC. Drawing the rest from reference TRBV11-3 and TRBJ2-1, the complete variable domain is EAGVVQSPRYKIIEKKQPVAFWCNPISGHNTLYWYLQNLGQGPELLIRYENEEAVDDSQLPKDRFSAERLKGVDSTLKIQPAELGDSAVYLCASSPDRATYNEQFFGPGTRLTVL.

The gene calls are TRBV27 and TRBJ2-4; TRBD1 agrees at 8 bases. This CDR3 is built from 15 residues. Germline trimming cut 4 bases from V and 1 base from J; bases unmatched to any gene: 3. CDR1 and CDR2 from the germline V gene are MNHEY and SMNVEV (reference sequence). CDR3 amino acids: CASSSTGVAKNIQYF. The CDR3 region has the DNA TGTGCCAGCAGTTCGACAGGGGTGGCCAAAAACATTCAGTACTTC.

The V call is TRBV6-5, the J call TRBJ1-5; D is uncertain. The CDR3 length is 14 residues. Germline lookup yields CDR1 MNHEY and CDR2 SVGAGI. The V end lost 3 bases, the J end lost 4 bases, and 10 bases lay between the germline ends. CDR3 residues: CASSYSDENQPQHF. For the CDR3, the DNA is TGTGCCAGCAGTTATAGTGACGAAAATCAGCCCCAGCATTTT.

The genes are TRBV5-8 and TRBJ2-7, with a tentative D call TRBD1 (5 bases). The germline V and J ends were trimmed by 4 bases and 3 bases, with 23 bases remaining between them. CDR1 is SGHTS and CDR2 is YDEGEE in the germline V gene. The CDR3 spans 17 residues. The CDR3 nucleotides are TGTGCCAGCAGCCGGCGACAGTCACGACCGAAAAGCTACGAGCAGTACTTC. Its translation is CASSRRQSRPKSYEQYF.

This clone was seen a few times. Written as DNA, the CDR3 is TGTGCCAGCAGTCTATACGCCGTAGAAACAGATACGCAGTATTTT. Its translation is CASSLYAVETDTQYF. The chain is built from TRBV28 and TRBJ2-3; no firm D call. Looked up from germline, CDR1 is MDHEN and CDR2 is SYDVKM. This CDR3 has 15 amino acids. V was shortened by 5 bases and J by 3 bases, with 15 bases between the two germline ends.

The chain combines TRBV9 with TRBJ2-7; D call uncertain. This CDR3 has 15 amino acids. Germline CDR1 reads SGDLS; CDR2 reads YYNGEE. V dropped 0 bases and J dropped 2 bases, with 12 bases sitting between them. CDR3: CASSVGKGITYEQYF. The CDR3 coding sequence is TGTGCCAGCAGCGTAGGGAAAGGGATCACCTACGAGCAGTACTTC.

This clone was recorded once. The chain recombines TRBV10-3 with TRBJ1-1; 7 bases match TRBD1. The length of the CDR3 is 13 residues. The germline V gene encodes CDR1 ENHRY and CDR2 SYGVKD. V shed 7 bases, J shed 1 base, and the junction held 3 bases outside the gene matches. Written as DNA, the CDR3 is TGTGCCATCACGCAGGGGGAGAACACTGAAGCTTTCTTT. It encodes CAITQGENTEAFF.

This clone was recorded only once. The rearrangement uses TRBV19 and TRBJ2-2, with 7 bases fitting TRBD1. CDR1 and CDR2 (germline): LNHDA, SQIVND (reference sequence). The V gene end was trimmed by 6 bases and the J gene end by 4 bases; junction bases not matched to a gene: 8. The length of the CDR3 is 15 residues. Here the CDR3 reads CASSPTGQSTGELFF. CDR3 sequence (DNA): TGTGCCAGTAGCCCGACGGGACAGAGCACCGGGGAGCTGTTTTTT.